The 13 T cell receptor beta chains below were found in one sample sequenced in a study of shared clonotypes between healthy human individuals. Repertoires were generated with immunoSEQ multiplex PCR, while TCRdb's copy carries only in-frame clones and drops some. This sample yields fewer than 1.8 million clones, of which around 98.5% are seen a single time; approximately 0.38% belongs to the top ten. The specimen was naive CD4+ T cells sorted from blood. Subset specified: CD45RA+ positively selected. These receptors all come from a young man in good health.

V and J are TRBV2 and TRBJ1-4, with D possibly TRBD1 on 6 matching bases. There are 13 residues in the CDR3. V was clipped by 7 bases and J by 7 bases, with 13 bases between them. Germline V gene lookup returns CDR1 SNHLY and CDR2 FYNNEI. The CDR3 loop is CASISHRVEKLFF. In nucleotides, the CDR3 is TGTGCCAGCATCTCCCACAGGGTTGAAAAACTGTTTTTT.

The chain employs TRBV7-9 and TRBJ2-1, with TRBD1 matching over 7 bases. Germline-derived CDR1 and CDR2 are SEHNR and FQNEAQ (reference sequence). This CDR3 is 14 amino acids long. V dropped 2 bases and J dropped 3; count of bases not matched to a gene: 1. This chain's CDR3 is CASSLTGDYNEQFF. CDR3 nucleotide sequence: TGTGCCAGCAGCTTAACAGGGGACTACAATGAGCAGTTCTTC.

The V gene is TRBV4-3, the J gene TRBJ2-1; 8 bases are a match to TRBD2. CDR1 and CDR2 (germline): LGHNA, YSLEER. J gave up 0 bases and V 1 base, and 2 bases lay outside the gene matches. This CDR3 region has 16 residues. Here the CDR3 DNA reads TGCGCCAGCAGCCAAGTTGGGACTAGCTCCTACAATGAGCAGTTCTTC. Translated: CASSQVGTSSYNEQFF.

The chain combines TRBV10-3 with TRBJ1-2; maybe TRBD1 (5 bases). Germline V lookup: CDR1 ENHRY, CDR2 SYGVKD. Trimming cost V 5 bases and J 1 base, with 11 bases left between them. This CDR3 is 14 amino acids long. In DNA, the CDR3 is TGTGCCATCAGTCATCCGCAGGGTAACTATGGCTACACCTTC. Residues: CAISHPQGNYGYTF.

Here the CDR3 DNA reads TGTGCCAGCAGCCAAGAGCGTCTAGGGGGGACTCAGGACACCTTC. This gives the protein CASSQERLGGTQDTF. The chain is built from TRBV14 and TRBJ1-2; D perhaps matches TRBD1 (6 bases). CDR1 is SGHDN, CDR2 FVKESK, per germline. V was clipped by 0 bases and J by 12 bases, with 20 bases between them. The CDR3 loop spans 15 amino acids. Full variable domain (missing parts from reference TRBV14 and TRBJ1-2): EAGVTQFPSHSVIEKGQTVTLRCDPISGHDNLYWYRRVMGKEIKFLLHFVKESKQDESGMPNNRFLAERTGGTYSTLKVQPAELEDSGVYFCASSQERLGGTQDTFGSGTRLTVV.

The chain combines TRBV5-6 with TRBJ2-1; the match to TRBD2 covers 7 bases. The CDR3 sequence is 16 residues long. The V gene's germline CDR1 is SGHDT and CDR2 YYEEEE. Trimming cost V 5 bases and J 4 bases; bases outside gene matches: 12. The CDR3 is CASRLFLAGLYNEQFF. DNA for the CDR3: TGTGCCAGCAGACTCTTCTTAGCGGGCCTTTACAATGAGCAGTTCTTC.

J is TRBJ1-1 and V is TRBV19, with 7 bases identical to TRBD1. Germline V CDR1 and CDR2: LNHDA, SQIVND (reference sequence). The CDR3 consists of 11 residues. V shed 5 bases, J shed 8 bases, and the junction held 2 bases outside the gene matches. CDR3 sequence reads: CASSAQGEAFF. DNA of the CDR3: TGTGCCAGTAGTGCACAGGGGGAAGCTTTCTTT.

This sequence joins TRBV25-1 and TRBJ2-1; 8 bases are shared with TRBD2. Trimming at V came to 3 bases and at J to 7 bases, leaving 8 bases not matched to a gene. This CDR3 has 15 residues. The germline V gene has CDR1 MGHDK and CDR2 SYGVNS. Here the CDR3 DNA reads TGTGCCAGCAGTGAGACTAGCGTGGTACCTAATGAGCAGTTCTTC. The encoded protein is CASSETSVVPNEQFF.

CDR3 DNA sequence: TGTGCCAGCAGCCGGGGGGAACTAGCGATATCCTACGAGCAGTACTTC. This codes for CASSRGELAISYEQYF. The chain employs TRBV7-8 and TRBJ2-7; 7 nucleotides match TRBD2. The V gene end was trimmed by 5 bases and the J gene end by 1 base; junction bases not matched to a gene: 11. Germline assignment: CDR1 SGHVS and CDR2 FQNEAQ. This CDR3 has 16 residues.

This rearrangement joins TRBV5-8 to TRBJ2-7, with 11 nucleotides matching TRBD2. J was trimmed by 2 bases and V by 7 bases; bases with no gene match: 17. The CDR3 is 18 amino acids. CDR1 and CDR2 (germline): SGHTS, YDEGEE. The DNA of the CDR3 is TGTGCCAGCGGTCGTGGACGACCGACTAGCGGGATCACCTACGAGCAGTACTTC. This gives the protein CASGRGRPTSGITYEQYF. Combining the CDR3 with reference TRBV5-8 and TRBJ2-7 gives the whole variable domain EAGVTQSPTHLIKTRGQQATLRCSPISGHTSVYWYQQALGLGLQFLLWYDEGEERNRGNFPPRFSGRQFPNYSSELNVNALELEDSALYLCASGRGRPTSGITYEQYFGPGTRLTVT.

This chain uses TRBV28 with TRBJ2-1; perhaps D is TRBD1 or TRBD2 (5 bases each). Germline CDR1 and CDR2: MDHEN and SYDVKM. V was cut by 5 bases and J by 7 bases, with 15 bases left in between. CDR3 length: 14 residues. The CDR3 sequence: CASSVPGRVNEQFF. The CDR3 nucleotides read TGTGCCAGCAGTGTTCCGGGACGCGTAAATGAGCAGTTCTTC.

The chain is built from TRBV30 and TRBJ1-4, with D unresolved. The CDR3 consists of 14 residues. Germline-derived CDR1 and CDR2 are GTSNPN and SVGIG (reference sequence). Between the trimmed V and J ends, which lost 7 bases and 0 bases, there was a span of 12 bases. The chain's CDR3 is CASGPITTNEKLFF. The CDR3, as DNA: TGTGCCTCCGGACCCATAACAACTAATGAAAAACTGTTTTTT.

The chain combines TRBV28 with TRBJ2-1; tentatively, D is TRBD2 (6 bases). The ends were cut back, 5 bases at V and 0 bases at J, with 14 bases in the middle. CDR1 and CDR2 (germline): MDHEN, SYDVKM. This CDR3 has 16 residues. CDR3 sequence: CASSNQGGTSYNEQFF. The CDR3 DNA is TGTGCCAGCAGTAACCAGGGCGGGACCTCCTACAATGAGCAGTTCTTC.